The clone carrying this T cell receptor beta chain was found a few times. As yet, its antigen is unknown. Compared with germline, one end of the junction differs, possibly owing to a read error. The TCR beta CDR3 regions underwent amplification using RNA transcripts as the source. The HTBI set primed first-round TCR CDR3 RT-PCR. MiXCR, run by TCRdb on the multiplex PCR reads, gives a single entry per CDR3 protein. Among about 250,000 distinct CDR3 sequences, around 22% were seen once, and the ten largest hold 50% to 75%. CDR3 length: 11 residues. Germline V gene sequence: CDR1 MDHEN, CDR2 SYDVKM. This sample is part of a study of T cells in Graves' hyperthyroidism and ophthalmopathy. General study results and limits: Ophthalmopathy was model-predicted a median about 6.9 months pre-onset. The blood repertoire included most of the expanded thyroid clonotypes above 0.001.

The chain uses TRBV28 and TRBJ2-7; possible D gene TRBD1, 5 bases. Material: blood. The sequence came from a young man with Graves' ophthalmopathy. The CDR3 sequence is CASSPGYGQYF. CDR3 nucleotides: TGTGCCAGCAGTCCAGGGTACGGGCAGTACTTC. Full variable domain (outside the CDR3, taken from reference TRBV28 and TRBJ2-7): DVKVTQSSRYLVKRTGEKVFLECVQDMDHENMFWYRQDPGLGLRLIYFSYDVKMKEKGDIPEGYSVSREKKERFSLILESASTNQTSMYLCASSPGYGQYFGPGTRLTVT.